These T cell receptor beta chains were read from a single sample in a study of blood T cell repertoires in COVID-19. Libraries were prepared by immunoSEQ multiplex PCR; TCRdb keeps only in-frame clonotypes and omits some of them. The sample consists of fewer than 200,000 clones, 81% of them appearing once. The sample consisted of PBMCs or T cells enriched from blood (not recorded which). The receptors were gathered from a middle-aged woman with acute COVID-19. The CDR3 runs from the conserved cysteine through the conserved F or W. D genes are given only for firm matches. The listing skips clone size in some rows; elsewhere it reads once, few, many or a size class.

J gene | V gene | D gene | clone size | CDR3 protein | CDR3 DNA
TRBJ1-1 | TRBV3-1/TRBV3-2 | NA | NA | CASSLRESSTEAFF | TGTGCCAGCAGCCTGAGGGAATCGAGCACTGAAGCTTTCTTT
TRBJ2-3 | TRBV5-1 | TRBD2 | NA | CASSFFQREATDTQYF | TGCGCCAGCAGCTTTTTCCAGCGGGAGGCCACAGATACGCAGTATTTT
TRBJ2-5 | TRBV6-5 | NA | NA | CASSYGGETQYF | TGTGCCAGCAGTTATGGGGGGGAGACCCAGTACTTC
TRBJ1-1 | TRBV7-9 | NA | NA | CASSLGGGWNTEAFF | TGTGCCAGCAGCCTGGGAGGGGGTTGGAACACTGAAGCTTTCTTT
TRBJ2-5 | TRBV6-2/TRBV6-3 | TRBD2 | NA | CASSYGLADQETQYF | TGTGCCAGCAGTTACGGACTAGCGGACCAAGAGACCCAGTACTTC
TRBJ1-1 | TRBV3-1/TRBV3-2 | NA | NA | CASSQAGAGRAGTEAFF | TGTGCCAGCAGCCAAGCGGGTGCCGGCCGTGCGGGGACTGAAGCTTTCTTT
TRBJ1-1 | TRBV6-5 | TRBD1 | few | CASSLAGGGTEAFF | TGTGCCAGCAGTTTGGCAGGGGGCGGCACTGAAGCTTTCTTT
TRBJ2-1 | TRBV9 | NA | NA | CASSPTRGSYNEQFF | TGTGCCAGCAGCCCCACCAGGGGTTCCTACAATGAGCAGTTCTTC
TRBJ1-1 | TRBV5-8 | NA | NA | CASSPRGRVTNTEAFF | TGTGCCAGCAGCCCTCGAGGCAGGGTGACGAACACTGAAGCTTTCTTT
TRBJ1-5 | TRBV19 | TRBD1 | once | CASSDRGLSNQPQHF | TGTGCCAGTAGTGACAGGGGGCTCAGTAATCAGCCCCAGCATTTT
TRBJ2-3 | TRBV5-1 | TRBD2 | NA | CASSLPSGRNTDTQYF | TGCGCCAGCAGCTTACCTAGCGGGAGGAACACAGATACGCAGTATTTT
TRBJ2-3 | TRBV4-2 | NA | NA | CASSRNSFGTDTQYF | TGTGCCAGCAGCCGGAATAGCTTTGGTACAGATACGCAGTATTTT
TRBJ2-3 | TRBV7-9 | NA | NA | CASSPTGDGTQYF | TGTGCCAGCAGCCCCACAGGCGATGGTACGCAGTATTTT
TRBJ2-2 | TRBV29-1 | NA | NA | CSVVPRESATGELFF | TGCAGCGTTGTACCGAGGGAGTCGGCCACCGGGGAGCTGTTTTTT
TRBJ2-1 | TRBV2 | NA | NA | CAANAASWYEQFF | TGTGCCGCGAACGCGGCTAGCTGGTATGAGCAGTTCTTC
TRBJ2-5 | TRBV5-8 | TRBD2 | once | CASSLGSGSTQETQYF | TGTGCCAGCAGCTTGGGTAGCGGGAGTACTCAAGAGACCCAGTACTTC
TRBJ2-1 | TRBV2 | TRBD1 | NA | CASSELKGTASNGEQFF | TGTGCCAGCAGTGAATTAAAGGGGACAGCCAGCAATGGGGAGCAGTTCTTC
TRBJ1-1 | TRBV5-5 | NA | once | CASSLSWETNTEAFF | TGTGCCAGCAGCTTGAGCTGGGAGACGAACACTGAAGCTTTCTTT
TRBJ1-2 | TRBV28 | NA | NA | CASNPRGIYGYTF | TGTGCCAGCAACCCTCGGGGGATTTATGGCTACACCTTC
TRBJ2-1 | TRBV7-2 | TRBD2 | NA | CASSLDPLAGGVVEQFF | TGTGCCAGCAGCTTAGATCCACTAGCGGGAGGTGTGGTTGAGCAGTTCTTC
TRBJ1-1 | TRBV5-1 | TRBD1 | NA | CASSSLGQVAGGNTEAFF | TGCGCCAGCAGCTCCCTCGGACAGGTGGCGGGTGGGAACACTGAAGCTTTCTTT
TRBJ2-1 | TRBV30 | NA | NA | CAWSLWGGPTAYEQFF | TGTGCCTGGAGTCTTTGGGGAGGTCCAACCGCGTATGAGCAGTTCTTC
TRBJ1-1 | TRBV2 | NA | once | CASSLRQTNTEAFF | TGTGCCAGCAGCTTGCGGCAGACGAACACTGAAGCTTTCTTT
TRBJ2-3 | TRBV7-2 | NA | NA | CASSPRTGPDTQYF | TGTGCCAGCAGCCCACGGACTGGCCCAGATACGCAGTATTTT